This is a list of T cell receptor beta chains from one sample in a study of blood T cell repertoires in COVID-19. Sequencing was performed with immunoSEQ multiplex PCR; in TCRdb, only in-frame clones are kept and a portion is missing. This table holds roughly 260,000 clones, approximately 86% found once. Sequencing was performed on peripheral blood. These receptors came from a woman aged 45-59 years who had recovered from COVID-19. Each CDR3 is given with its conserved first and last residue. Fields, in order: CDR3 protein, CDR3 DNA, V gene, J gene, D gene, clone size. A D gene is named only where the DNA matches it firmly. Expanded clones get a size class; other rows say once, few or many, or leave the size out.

CASSVGGTSLDTQYF	TGTGCCAGCAGCGTCGGAGGAACCTCCCTAGATACGCAGTATTTT	TRBV9	TRBJ2-3	.	.
CASSQRGQGYLNEQFF	TGTGCCAGCAGCCAACGTGGACAGGGATACCTCAATGAGCAGTTCTTC	TRBV14	TRBJ2-1	TRBD1	.
CASSQDSSLSYGYTF	TGTGCCAGCAGCCAAGATTCATCCCTGAGCTATGGCTACACCTTC	TRBV14	TRBJ1-2	.	.
CASRRRTGVSSYNSPLHF	TGTGCCAGCAGACGCCGGACAGGGGTTAGCTCCTATAATTCACCCCTCCACTTT	TRBV28	TRBJ1-6	TRBD1	.
CASSLRAPGNTGELFF	TGTGCCAGCAGTTTACGGGCCCCGGGAAACACCGGGGAGCTGTTTTTT	TRBV28	TRBJ2-2	.	.
CASSLSNYGYTF	TGTGCCAGCAGTTTGTCGAACTATGGCTACACCTTC	TRBV28	TRBJ1-2	.	.
CSVEGGRGVYQETQYF	TGCAGCGTTGAAGGCGGTCGGGGAGTGTACCAAGAGACCCAGTACTTC	TRBV29-1	TRBJ2-5	.	.
CASSQDRPHEQYF	TGTGCCAGCAGCCAGGACAGGCCCCACGAGCAGTACTTC	TRBV5-4	TRBJ2-7	TRBD1	.
CATSGLDYEQYF	TGTGCCACCAGTGGGCTAGACTACGAGCAGTACTTC	TRBV24-1	TRBJ2-7	.	.
CAWSPQVRTNEKLFF	TGTGCCTGGAGTCCTCAAGTCCGGACTAATGAAAAACTGTTTTTT	TRBV30	TRBJ1-4	.	.
CASSVNTEAFF	TGTGCCAGCAGCGTTAACACTGAAGCTTTCTTT	TRBV6-5	TRBJ1-1	.	few
CASSVAVAGYNEQFF	TGTGCCAGCAGCGTAGCAGTAGCGGGCTACAATGAGCAGTTCTTC	TRBV9	TRBJ2-1	TRBD2	.
CANGQGFNEQYF	TGTGCCAATGGACAGGGATTCAACGAGCAGTACTTC	TRBV2	TRBJ2-7	TRBD1	.
CASSKLGPHGQYF	TGTGCCAGCAGCAAATTGGGCCCCCATGGGCAGTACTTC	TRBV21-1	TRBJ2-7	.	.
CASTQVGIPNTEAFF	TGTGCCAGCACCCAAGTCGGGATCCCGAACACTGAAGCTTTCTTT	TRBV7-2	TRBJ1-1	.	.
CASSPPLTGGRETQYF	TGTGCCAGCAGCCCGCCCCTGACAGGGGGCAGGGAGACCCAGTACTTC	TRBV7-9	TRBJ2-5	TRBD1	.
CASSPGQSNQPQHF	TGTGCCAGCTCACCGGGGCAGAGCAATCAGCCCCAGCATTTT	TRBV18	TRBJ1-5	.	once
CASSSPFNRGLSGANVLTF	TGTGCCAGCAGTTCTCCATTCAACAGGGGGCTCTCTGGGGCCAACGTCCTGACTTTC	TRBV6-2/TRBV6-3	TRBJ2-6	TRBD1	.
CASSLTTGGRDTQYF	TGTGCCAGCAGCTTAACGACAGGGGGCCGAGATACGCAGTATTTT	TRBV11-2	TRBJ2-3	TRBD1	.
CAWSDARVYYGYTF	TGTGCCTGGAGTGATGCCAGGGTTTACTATGGCTACACCTTC	TRBV30	TRBJ1-2	.	.